Each of the 27 T cell receptor beta chains below was sequenced from the same sample in a study of T-cell reconstitution after alpha-beta-depleted transplantation in children. As it was prepared, the TCRbeta library received unique molecular identifiers. TCRdb fed the PCR reads into MiXCR, producing one record per CDR3 protein. The table has tens of thousands of distinct CDR3 sequences, around 7.9% seen once. The starting material was PBMCs from the stem cell graft donor, obtained from the stem cell graft. The origin of the receptors is a human donor who donated a stem cell graft to a child with acute lymphoblastic leukemia.

The table lists this clonotype with many counts. The chain has TRBV11-2 and TRBJ1-4; D gene uncertain. Germline loops: CDR1 SGHAT, CDR2 FQNNGV. The CDR3 has 14 amino acids. V lost 6 bases to trimming and J lost 3 bases, with 11 bases between them. CDR3 in DNA: TGTGCCAGCAGACATCTTCGGTCTAATGAAAAACTGTTTTTT. Amino acid sequence: CASRHLRSNEKLFF.

This clonotype was recorded a few times. This chain uses TRBV5-3 with TRBJ2-7, with D possibly TRBD1 on 6 matching bases. TRBV5-3 is classed as an ORF, of uncertain function. This CDR3 has 16 amino acids. V gave up 0 bases and J gave up 4 bases, with 17 bases separating them. The CDR3 DNA reads TGTGCCAGAAGCTTGGTGCTTTGGACAGCAAGGTACGAGCAGTACTTC. Encoded protein: CARSLVLWTARYEQYF.

V gene TRBV29-1 combines with J gene TRBJ2-3; 11 bases agree with TRBD2. The CDR3 is 14 residues long. Germline trimming cut 7 bases from V and 5 bases from J; bases unmatched to any gene: 8. Germline CDR1 reads SQVTM; CDR2 reads ANQGSEA. The CDR3, as DNA: TGCAGCGCCATAGCGGGAGGGCCGGGAGATACGCAGTATTTT. This gives the protein CSAIAGGPGDTQYF.

This clonotype was seen at least ten times. The gene calls are TRBV28 and TRBJ2-7, with a weak D call TRBD2 (7 bases). This CDR3 contains 16 residues. The germline V and J ends were trimmed by 6 bases and 4 bases, with 22 bases remaining between them. Looked up from germline, CDR1 is MDHEN and CDR2 is SYDVKM. The CDR3 reads CASSPLVGGPSYEQYF. CDR3 nucleotide sequence: TGTGCCAGCAGCCCCCTTGTCGGGGGGCCTTCGTACGAGCAGTACTTC.

V and J are TRBV14 and TRBJ1-4, with 7 nucleotides matching TRBD1. Per germline, CDR1 SGHDN and CDR2 FVKESK. The CDR3 runs to 18 residues. V was clipped by 4 bases and J by 1 base; unmatched bases: 12. CDR3 sequence: CASSPLWTGTQTNEKLFF. In DNA, the CDR3 is TGTGCCAGCAGCCCTTTGTGGACAGGAACCCAAACTAATGAAAAACTGTTTTTT.

This clonotype was seen ten or more times. The genes are TRBV20-1 and TRBJ1-1, with D tentatively TRBD1 (5 bases). CDR3 length equals 11 residues. CDR1 DFQATT and CDR2 SNEGSKA come from the germline V gene (reference sequence). V shed 2 bases and J shed 11 bases, with 12 bases lying between them. The DNA of the CDR3 is TGCAGTGCTAGACTTGGGGGGACTGCTTTCTTT. Protein: CSARLGGTAFF.

This clonotype was seen ten or more times. The chain has TRBV5-1 and TRBJ2-7; D tentatively reads TRBD1 or TRBD2 (5 bases each). V gave up 4 bases and J gave up 3 bases, with 8 bases separating them. This CDR3 contains 12 residues. From germline, CDR1 is SGHRS and CDR2 YFSETQ. The CDR3 nucleotides are TGCGCCAGCAGCCCAGGGAGCTACGAGCAGTACTTC. Translated: CASSPGSYEQYF.

This clonotype was found many times. The J gene is TRBJ1-4, the V gene TRBV4-3; tentatively, D is TRBD1 (5 bases). Germline V gives CDR1 LGHNA, CDR2 YSLEER. Between the trimmed V and J ends, which lost 0 bases and 7 bases, there was a span of 12 bases. This CDR3 comprises 15 residues. The CDR3 is CASSQEGQGGEKLFF. In nucleotides, the CDR3 is TGCGCCAGCAGCCAAGAAGGTCAGGGCGGTGAAAAACTGTTTTTT.

Ten or more counts support this clonotype. The chain carries TRBV5-1 and TRBJ1-2, with D perhaps matching TRBD1 (5 bases). V was shortened by 0 bases and J by 5 bases, with 14 bases between the two germline ends. This CDR3 is 15 amino acids long. Germline CDR1 is SGHRS and CDR2 is YFSETQ. CDR3 bases: TGCGCCAGCAGCTTGGCGGGGGGATCTTGGTATGGCTACACCTTC. This codes for CASSLAGGSWYGYTF.

This clonotype has at least ten counts. J is TRBJ2-3 and V is TRBV7-3, with D possibly being TRBD1 or TRBD2 (5 bases each). Trimming stripped 6 bases from V and 0 bases from J, with 13 bases between. The length of the CDR3 is 15 residues. Germline assignment: CDR1 SGHTA and CDR2 FQGTGA. CDR3 protein: CASRLGLASTDTQYF. The CDR3 DNA reads TGTGCCAGCAGGTTGGGGCTAGCTAGCACAGATACGCAGTATTTT.

In this sample, this clonotype turned up many times. The chain couples TRBV6-5 to TRBJ1-3; D unresolved. This CDR3 region has 16 residues. The ends were cut back, 3 bases at V and 4 bases at J, with 16 bases in the middle. Germline assignment: CDR1 MNHEY and CDR2 SVGAGI. The CDR3 nucleotides are TGTGCCAGCAGTTATTCATCGGGGAACGTAGGAAACACCATATATTTT. Its translation: CASSYSSGNVGNTIYF.

Many counts were recorded for this clonotype. The junction departs from germline at one end; a sequencing error may be responsible. The V and J genes are TRBV5-1 and TRBJ2-6, with D perhaps matching TRBD1 (5 bases). The germline V gene has CDR1 SGHRS and CDR2 YFSETQ. The CDR3 is made up of 17 amino acids. The CDR3 spells CASSLGHLNSGANVLTF. Here the CDR3 DNA reads TGCGCCAGCAGCTTAGGACACCTAAACTCTGGTGCCAACGTCCTGACTTTC.

This clonotype was found many times. The chain employs TRBV9 and TRBJ2-3, with D unresolved. Germline CDR1 and CDR2: SGDLS and YYNGEE. This CDR3 comprises 13 residues. V shed 2 bases and J shed 11 bases, with 15 bases lying between them. CDR3 loop: CASSVGPGGMQYF. The CDR3 region has the DNA TGTGCCAGCAGCGTCGGGCCCGGTGGTATGCAGTATTTT.

This clonotype has only a few counts. This chain joins TRBV28 and TRBJ2-6, with 8 bases fitting TRBD1. V lost 1 base and J lost 7; bases outside the gene matches: 6. CDR1 is MDHEN, CDR2 SYDVKM, per germline. This CDR3 is built from 16 residues. As DNA, the CDR3 is TGTGCCAGCAGTTTATTGAGCCCAGGGGGCGCCAACGTCCTGACTTTC. This gives the protein CASSLLSPGGANVLTF.

There are a few counts of this clonotype. This chain links TRBV12-5 with TRBJ1-1, with TRBD1 matching over 9 bases. J gave up 5 bases and V 3 bases, and 1 base lay outside the gene matches. CDR1 and CDR2 (germline): LGHNT, FRNRAP. The CDR3 covers 13 residues. CDR3 protein: CASGFGQGTEAFF. CDR3 bases: TGTGCTAGTGGTTTCGGACAGGGGACTGAAGCTTTCTTT.

V and J are TRBV13 and TRBJ2-5; D ambiguous. V was shortened by 3 bases and J by 0 bases, with 5 bases between the two germline ends. This CDR3 spans 13 amino acids. The germline CDR1 and CDR2 sequences are PRHDT and FYEKMQ (reference sequence). The CDR3 sequence is CASSLTNQETQYF. CDR3 bases: TGTGCCAGCAGCTTGACGAACCAAGAGACCCAGTACTTC. The whole variable domain, remainder taken from reference TRBV13 and TRBJ2-5, is AAGVIQSPRHLIKEKRETATLKCYPIPRHDTVYWYQQGPGQDPQFLISFYEKMQSDKGSIPDRFSAQQFSDYHSELNMSSLELGDSALYFCASSLTNQETQYFGPGTRLLVL.

This clonotype showed up just a few times. V and J are TRBV12-3 or TRBV12-4 and TRBJ1-2; D unclear. The V and J ends lost 5 bases and 1 base respectively, with 11 bases between them. This CDR3 has 14 residues. This CDR3 is CASSPAQVNYGYTF. For the CDR3, the DNA is TGTGCCAGCAGTCCCGCGCAAGTTAACTATGGCTACACCTTC.

The sample holds many counts of this clonotype. The V gene is TRBV7-3, the J gene TRBJ2-2; D call uncertain. The CDR3 runs to 14 residues. V shed 5 bases and J shed 0 bases, with 7 bases lying between them. Looked up from germline, CDR1 is SGHTA and CDR2 is FQGTGA. Here the CDR3 reads CASSPKANTGELFF. CDR3 bases: TGTGCCAGCAGCCCCAAGGCGAACACCGGGGAGCTGTTTTTT.

The rearrangement joins TRBV20-1 to TRBJ2-5; 10 nucleotides match TRBD1. Germline CDR1 DFQATT, CDR2 SNEGSKA (reference sequence). V dropped 5 bases and J dropped 5; count of bases not matched to a gene: 14. The CDR3 has 16 residues. The CDR3 coding sequence is TGCAGTGCTGGAGGGGACAGGGGCCCCGCCGGGGAGACCCAGTACTTC. This translates into CSAGGDRGPAGETQYF.

This clonotype was observed a handful of times. The V call is TRBV6-1, the J call TRBJ2-3; 10 bases fit TRBD1. The CDR3 covers 17 residues. Germline trimming cut 0 bases from V and 1 base from J; bases unmatched to any gene: 4. Germline values: CDR1 MNHNS, CDR2 SASEGT. For the CDR3, the DNA is TGTGCCAGCAGTGAAGCGGTGGGGACAGGGGGCACAGATACGCAGTATTTT. This sequence encodes CASSEAVGTGGTDTQYF.

This clonotype was counted at least ten times. DNA of the CDR3: TGTGCCAGCAGCTTAGAGCCAGGGAGCGACGAGCAGTACTTC. Its translation: CASSLEPGSDEQYF. The chain combines TRBV7-2 with TRBJ2-7; D might be TRBD1 or TRBD2, each matching 5 bases. V was shortened by 1 base and J by 5 bases, with 12 bases between the two germline ends. CDR3 length equals 14 residues. Per germline, CDR1 SGHTA and CDR2 FQGNSA.

This clonotype was counted many times. The chain couples TRBV29-1 to TRBJ1-1; D gene ambiguous. The V gene's germline CDR1 is SQVTM and CDR2 ANQGSEA. There are 12 residues in the CDR3. V lost 6 bases and J lost 7, with 15 bases in between. DNA of the CDR3: TGCAGCGTAGCGAGTTGGGTCGATGAAGCTTTCTTT. Its translation is CSVASWVDEAFF.

This clonotype was observed at least ten times. One end of the junction varies from germline; a read error may be responsible. V gene TRBV5-1 combines with J gene TRBJ2-3; 9 nucleotides match TRBD2. This CDR3 has 15 amino acids. Germline CDR1 is SGHRS and CDR2 is YFSETQ. In nucleotides, the CDR3 is TGCTCCAGCAGCTTAACTAGCGGGAGCACAGATACGCAGTATTTT. It yields the protein CSSSLTSGSTDTQYF.

This clonotype was counted at least ten times. The chain couples TRBV18 to TRBJ2-2; the D is unclear. Germline CDR1 KGHSH, CDR2 LQKENI. The CDR3 is made up of 14 amino acids. The germline V and J ends were trimmed by 5 bases and 2 bases, with 9 bases remaining between them. The CDR3 spells CASSKEINTGELFF. The CDR3 coding sequence is TGTGCCAGCTCAAAGGAGATTAACACCGGGGAGCTGTTTTTT.

This clonotype appeared many times. The rearrangement links TRBV15 to TRBJ2-3; D could derive from TRBD1 or TRBD2 (5 bases each). The CDR3 totals 13 residues. Per germline, CDR1 LNHNV and CDR2 YYDKDF (reference sequence). V lost 5 bases, J lost 4 bases, and 10 bases lay in between. CDR3 sequence (DNA): TGTGCCACCAGCGGGGGACCGGCAGATACGCAGTATTTT. The encoded protein is CATSGGPADTQYF.

CDR3 protein: CASSTLAGLSYEQYF. CDR3 in DNA: TGTGCCAGCAGCACCCTAGCGGGACTTTCGTACGAGCAGTACTTC. This chain links TRBV6-1 with TRBJ2-7; 9 bases line up with TRBD2. Germline V gene sequence: CDR1 MNHNS, CDR2 SASEGT. With 6 bases clipped from V and 4 bases from J, the junction kept 10 bases outside the gene matches. The CDR3 is made up of 15 amino acids.

This clonotype was seen only a few times. The chain combines TRBV20-1 with TRBJ1-1, with no clear D. With 5 bases removed from V and 3 bases from J, the gap between germline ends came to 16 bases. The CDR3 covers 14 residues. CDR1 and CDR2 from the germline V gene are DFQATT and SNEGSKA (reference sequence). The chain's CDR3 is CSALSWGGYTEAFF. The CDR3, as DNA: TGCAGTGCTTTATCCTGGGGAGGTTACACTGAAGCTTTCTTT.